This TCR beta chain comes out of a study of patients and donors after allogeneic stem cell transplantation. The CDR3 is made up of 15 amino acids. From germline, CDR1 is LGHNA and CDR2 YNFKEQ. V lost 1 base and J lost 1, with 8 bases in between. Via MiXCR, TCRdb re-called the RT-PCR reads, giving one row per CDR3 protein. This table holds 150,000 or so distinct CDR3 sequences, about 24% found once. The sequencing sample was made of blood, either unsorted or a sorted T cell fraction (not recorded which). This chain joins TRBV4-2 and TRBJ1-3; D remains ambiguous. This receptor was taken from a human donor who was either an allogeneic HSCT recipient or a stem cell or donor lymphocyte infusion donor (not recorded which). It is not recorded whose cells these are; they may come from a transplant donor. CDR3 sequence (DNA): TGTGCCAGCAGCCAAGCCTCAGGTTCTGGAAACACCATATATTTT. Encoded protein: CASSQASGSGNTIYF.